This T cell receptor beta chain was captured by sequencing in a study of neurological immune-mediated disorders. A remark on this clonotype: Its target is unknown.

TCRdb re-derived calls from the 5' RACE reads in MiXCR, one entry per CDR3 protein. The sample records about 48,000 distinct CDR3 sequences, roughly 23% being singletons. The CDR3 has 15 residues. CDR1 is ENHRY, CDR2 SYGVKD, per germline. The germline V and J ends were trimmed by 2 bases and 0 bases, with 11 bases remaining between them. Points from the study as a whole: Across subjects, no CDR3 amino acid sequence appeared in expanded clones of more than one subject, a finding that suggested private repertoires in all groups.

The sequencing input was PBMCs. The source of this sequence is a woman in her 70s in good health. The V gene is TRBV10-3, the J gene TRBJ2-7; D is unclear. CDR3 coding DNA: TGTGCCATCAGTGAGAAGGCAGGTTACTCCTACGAGCAGTACTTC. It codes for CAISEKAGYSYEQYF.